Sequencing of this T cell receptor (beta chain) was carried out in a study of vaccination effects on CD4 cells after COVID-19. With regard to this clone: Its cognate antigen is unknown.

The data were produced by immunoSEQ multiplex PCR, yet TCRdb's version contains in-frame clones alone and is incomplete. The table shows roughly 63,000 clones, with 80% occurring only once. Under the ViraFEST assay, PBMC were stimulated with viral peptide pools so that antigen-specific CD4+ T cells expanded. Sequencing was performed afterwards. With nine to eleven days of culture completed, CD4+ T cells were isolated. The vaccine recipients had no prior SARS-CoV-2 infection, with negative nucleocapsid antibodies. Some 2 million PBMC were placed in each well, which was supplemented with approximately 9.7 IU/ml IL-2 and around 9.4 ug/ml peptides. Half the medium was replaced with IL-2 medium on days 3 and 7. V gave up 5 bases and J gave up 6 bases; unmatched junction bases: 10. This CDR3 has 17 residues. CDR1 SGHAT and CDR2 FQNNGV come from the germline V gene. The study, taken as a whole, reports: There was only 1 of 255 vaccine-induced clones in healthy vaccinees that cross-reacted with common cold coronaviruses.

This TCR was recovered from a human donor who received a COVID-19 vaccine. The sequencing used CD4+ T cells from PBMCs cultured with SARS-CoV-2 spike peptides, collected before COVID-19 vaccination. The chain is built from TRBV11-2 and TRBJ2-2; TRBD2 aligns across 12 bases. The CDR3 DNA sequence: TGTGCCAGCAGCGATAGACTAGCGGGGGACCCGCCCGGGGAGCTGTTTTTT. Protein product: CASSDRLAGDPPGELFF.